This T cell receptor beta chain was sequenced during a study of vaccination and CD4 T cells after COVID-19. Study background: Post-vaccination samples were procured at a median of approximately 70 days following dose two (range 14 to 241).

This clonotype was counted a few times. What it recognizes is unknown. The Oncomine TCR Beta short-read assay generated sequence data from the DNA of cultured CD4+ T cells. Genomic DNA was taken out of cultured CD4+ T cells by extraction. TCRdb used MiXCR to reprocess the PCR reads, holding one entry per CDR3 protein. The sample yields about 25,000 distinct CDR3 sequences, 28% seen once. The length of the CDR3 is 13 residues. Trimming shortened V by 7 bases and J by 4 bases, and 13 bases separated the two germline ends. Time point given: late sampling 161 to 241 days after vaccination in a few convalescent patients. Treatment reported: approximately 11-day PBMC culture with coronavirus spike peptide pools or control peptides (ViraFEST assay). Overall study results and limits: When vaccine-specific clones from convalescent patients were examined, 304 of 307 were spike mono-reactive.

This TCR came from a human donor who had recovered from COVID-19. The chain joins TRBV12-3 or TRBV12-4 to TRBJ1-1; D unresolved. Material: CD4+ T cells from blood, cultured in vitro, obtained about 7 months after SARS-CoV-2 vaccination. The CDR3 spells CASTLSRVTEAFF. The CDR3 DNA sequence: TGTGCCAGCACCCTTAGTCGGGTCACTGAAGCTTTCTTT.